The source of this TCR beta chain is a study of T cells after posttransplantation cyclophosphamide. TCRdb's copy holds only in-frame clones and misses some; the assay was immunoSEQ multiplex PCR. In total the sample includes some 12,000 clones, none of them seen once. This clone was seen at least ten times. What it recognizes is unknown. Study-level points and caveats: Skin or GI-infiltrating T cells shared few TRB sequences with blood. After PTCy, TRB diversity resembled that of CNI/methotrexate controls.

Cyclophosphamide on days +3 and +4 followed busulfan-fludarabine conditioning and a marrow graft. Germline V gene lookup returns CDR1 MNHNY and CDR2 SVGAGI (reference sequence). V was pared by 7 bases and J by 8 bases, with 7 bases of the junction left unmatched. The CDR3 extends over 13 amino acids. This clonotype was obtained from a female patient aged 40 to 55 who received an allogeneic stem cell transplant from a related donor, was CMV-positive, and had acute GVHD only. Part of the T cells may come from the graft donor. The chain carries TRBV6-6 and TRBJ2-4; 8 nucleotides agree with TRBD1. Material: PBMCs, obtained after allogeneic stem cell transplant with posttransplant cyclophosphamide. The DNA for the CDR3 is TGTGCCAGCATAGCAGGGGGCGGTGACATTCAGTACTTC. This sequence encodes CASIAGGGDIQYF.